Presented here are 15 T cell receptor beta chains from one specimen sequenced in a study of lymphopenia after photon versus proton radiotherapy. The repertoire was sequenced with immunoSEQ multiplex PCR; TCRdb's copy has only in-frame clones and lacks some. Among 65,000 to 85,000 clones, roughly 92% were seen once, and the ten largest hold 2.2%. The specimen comprised peripheral blood, sampled from a patient treated with photon-based radiotherapy. These receptors were collected from a woman aged 40 to 50 with cholangiocarcinoma.

This chain connects TRBV5-1 to TRBJ2-4, with 16 bases identical to TRBD2. This CDR3 region has 18 residues. The germline V gene encodes CDR1 SGHRS and CDR2 YFSETQ. The V segment lost 3 bases and the J segment 7 bases; nucleotides outside the gene matches: 10. CDR3 sequence: CASSSQGLAGGPENIQYF. CDR3 nucleotide sequence: TGCGCCAGCAGCTCCCAGGGACTAGCGGGGGGGCCGGAGAACATTCAGTACTTC.

The rearrangement links TRBV11-2 to TRBJ2-7; D is ambiguous. Germline V gene lookup returns CDR1 SGHAT and CDR2 FQNNGV. Between the trimmed V and J ends, which lost 5 bases and 6 bases, there was a span of 17 bases. This CDR3 contains 14 residues. The CDR3 DNA follows: TGTGCCAGCAGCCCACCCGTACAGTGGGGCGAGCAGTACTTC. Amino acids: CASSPPVQWGEQYF.

The V gene is TRBV20-1, the J gene TRBJ1-1; D uncertain. The CDR3 loop spans 11 amino acids. Trimming stripped 5 bases from V and 8 bases from J, with 12 bases between. Per germline, CDR1 DFQATT and CDR2 SNEGSKA (reference sequence). This CDR3 is CSASRTLEAFF. The DNA of the CDR3 is TGCAGTGCTTCCCGGACGTTGGAAGCTTTCTTT.

This rearrangement joins TRBV2 to TRBJ2-2, with D unresolved. Per the germline V gene, CDR1 is SNHLY and CDR2 is FYNNEI. The CDR3 covers 15 residues. V dropped 7 bases and J dropped 5 bases, with 17 bases sitting between them. CDR3 nucleotides: TGTGCCAGCATTCGTACCGTCGACACGACCGGGGAGCTGTTTTTT. This translates into CASIRTVDTTGELFF.

The chain is built from TRBV5-1 and TRBJ1-1; D is uncertain. The CDR3 consists of 13 residues. Germline values: CDR1 SGHRS, CDR2 YFSETQ. Between the trimmed V and J ends, which lost 4 bases and 1 base, there was a span of 8 bases. The CDR3 spells CASSPIGNTEAFF. The CDR3 DNA reads TGCGCCAGCAGCCCTATAGGGAACACTGAAGCTTTCTTT. Variable domain in full (rest from reference TRBV5-1 and TRBJ1-1): KAGVTQTPRYLIKTRGQQVTLSCSPISGHRSVSWYQQTPGQGLQFLFEYFSETQRNKGNFPGRFSGRQFSNSRSEMNVSTLELGDSALYLCASSPIGNTEAFFGQGTRLTVV.

This chain links TRBV7-9 with TRBJ1-1; D not certain. Trimming took off 0 bases at V and 5 bases at J, with 10 bases between the two ends. The CDR3 has 14 residues. Germline V lookup: CDR1 SEHNR, CDR2 FQNEAQ (reference sequence). The DNA of the CDR3 is TGTGCCAGCAGCTTAGCGACGGGAGGAACTGAAGCTTTCTTT. It is translated as CASSLATGGTEAFF.

The rearrangement links TRBV9 to TRBJ2-3; TRBD2 agrees at 10 bases. V lost 2 bases to trimming and J lost 0 bases; unmatched junction nucleotides: 3. From germline, CDR1 is SGDLS and CDR2 YYNGEE. The length of the CDR3 is 16 residues. CDR3 loop: CASSVSGGASTDTQYF. The CDR3 nucleotides read TGTGCCAGCAGCGTGAGCGGGGGGGCTAGCACAGATACGCAGTATTTT.

The chain has TRBV27 and TRBJ1-2; possible D gene TRBD1, 6 bases. With 3 bases removed from V and 0 bases from J, the gap between germline ends came to 11 bases. In germline, CDR1 is MNHEY, CDR2 SMNVEV (reference sequence). The length of the CDR3 is 15 residues. CDR3: CASSFGRGPNYGYTF. Written as DNA, the CDR3 is TGTGCCAGCAGTTTTGGGCGGGGGCCTAACTATGGCTACACCTTC.

The DNA of the CDR3 is TGTGCCAGCTCACAGGGGCTGGCAAATAATTCACCCCTCCACTTT. Translated: CASSQGLANNSPLHF. The chain carries TRBV28 and TRBJ1-6; 7 nucleotides align to TRBD1. CDR1 and CDR2 (germline): MDHEN, SYDVKM. V trimming: 8 bases; J trimming: 5 bases; junction bases outside the gene matches: 9. The CDR3 covers 15 residues.

The CDR3 bases are TGTGCCAGCAGTCTGGACTGGCTAAACAAAGAGACCCAGTACTTC. This translates into CASSLDWLNKETQYF. J is TRBJ2-5 and V is TRBV7-6, with D possibly TRBD2 on 5 matching bases. Germline CDR1 SGHVS, CDR2 FNYEAQ. The CDR3 covers 15 residues. Between the trimmed V and J ends, which lost 6 bases and 3 bases, there was a span of 17 bases.

This chain uses TRBV5-4 with TRBJ2-6; 7 positions agree with TRBD2. J gave up 0 bases and V 3 bases, and 6 bases lay outside the gene matches. Germline lookup yields CDR1 SGHNT and CDR2 YYREEE (reference sequence). This CDR3 comprises 17 residues. The CDR3 DNA reads as TGTGCCAGCAGCTCACGACTAGCATACTCTGGGGCCAACGTCCTGACTTTC. This translates into CASSSRLAYSGANVLTF.

J is TRBJ1-2 and V is TRBV6-1, with D possibly TRBD1 on 6 matching bases. The germline CDR1 and CDR2 sequences are MNHNS and SASEGT. Trimming left V 7 bases short and J 7 bases short, with 19 bases between. The CDR3 consists of 14 residues. Here the CDR3 reads CASTDNLGAGGYTF. The DNA of the CDR3 is TGTGCCAGCACCGACAATCTGGGGGCAGGTGGCTACACCTTC.

Comments on this clone: The sample holds other DNA sequences that translate to the same CDR3. The rearrangement joins TRBV2 to TRBJ1-6; D gene ambiguous. Germline CDR1 SNHLY, CDR2 FYNNEI. CDR3 length equals 13 residues. Deletions cut 1 base from V and 9 bases from J, with 7 bases between. The CDR3 spells CASSEGRGSPLHF. CDR3 in DNA: TGTGCCAGCAGTGAAGGGAGAGGTTCACCCCTCCACTTT.

This chain joins TRBV28 and TRBJ2-3; 12 bases are a match to TRBD2. Germline CDR1 is MDHEN and CDR2 is SYDVKM. This CDR3 is 16 amino acids long. Trimming cost V 6 bases and J 4 bases; bases outside gene matches: 8. The CDR3 bases are TGTGCCAGCAGCCACCTAGCGGGAGGGATCTCAGATACGCAGTATTTT. Translating it yields CASSHLAGGISDTQYF.

The count of this clone is one. The chain combines TRBV4-2 with TRBJ2-1; the match to TRBD2 covers 12 bases. The CDR3 is 15 amino acids. The trim removed 4 bases at V and 8 bases at J, leaving 6 bases unmatched. Germline CDR1 and CDR2: LGHNA and YNFKEQ. In DNA, the CDR3 is TGTGCCAGCAGCCTCCTAGCGGGGGGGCGTGATGAGCAGTTCTTC. It translates to CASSLLAGGRDEQFF.